This T cell receptor beta chain derives from a study of T cells after posttransplantation cyclophosphamide. Deletions cut 0 bases from V and 1 base from J, with 3 bases between. Germline assignment: CDR1 LGHNA and CDR2 YSLEER. This CDR3 has 13 residues. Sequencing used immunoSEQ multiplex PCR; TCRdb keeps in-frame clones, though not all of them. The table lists approximately 30,000 clones, roughly 85% of them singletons. Broader study findings: Blood and skin or GI T cell repertoires showed limited TRB overlap. Donor CD8+ memory clones often dominated recipient blood repertoires at later times.

For this clone: Its antigen remains unknown. Other DNA sequences within the sample encode an identical CDR3.

The sample was PBMCs. The chain joins TRBV4-3 to TRBJ1-1, with D unresolved. The clonotype originates from a man in his fifties. CDR3 in DNA: TGCGCCAGCAGCCAAGATAGGAACACTGAAGCTTTCTTT. Translating it yields CASSQDRNTEAFF.